These T cell receptor beta chains were read from a single sample in a study of cytomegalovirus exposure and HLA in healthy donors. Data came from immunoSEQ multiplex PCR; TCRdb stores just in-frame clones and leaves some out. The table has some 95,000 clones, roughly three quarters seen once. Sequencing was carried out using PBMCs. The origin of the receptors is a woman aged 40 to 50 in good health and CMV-seronegative. CDR3s include the opening cysteine and the closing phenylalanine or tryptophan. Each record gives: V gene, J gene, CDR3 protein.

>TRBV7-2|TRBJ2-5
CASSRELRGSETQYF
>TRBV7-9|TRBJ2-4
CASSRWGLTEQKNIQYF
>TRBV5-1|TRBJ1-1
CASRSQGAVEAFF
>TRBV5-4|TRBJ1-6
CASSLAGQGGSPLHF
>TRBV4-1|TRBJ1-2
CASSQALRLNYGYTF
>TRBV7-2|TRBJ2-7
CASSSMGGREFYEQYF
>TRBV6-1|TRBJ1-1
CASRLQGAWGTEAFF
>TRBV12-2|TRBJ1-1
CASRPTWGGQGRMNTEAFF
>TRBV9|TRBJ1-2
CASSALRGGYTF
>TRBV16|TRBJ1-2
CASSPRQETYGYTF
>TRBV5-4|TRBJ2-7
CASSLEASSYEQYF
>TRBV2|TRBJ1-1
CASNPGYGTEAFF
>TRBV6-5|TRBJ2-5
CASSGLAFGETQYF
>TRBV19|TRBJ1-2
CASREAGGYGYGYTF
>TRBV6-1|TRBJ2-7
CASSVWGRGEYEQYF
>TRBV28|TRBJ1-1
CASSLTDPAGNTEAFF
>TRBV5-1|TRBJ1-1
CASSLVGKDKPEAFF
>TRBV4-2|TRBJ2-5
CASSQVGDQETQYF
>TRBV5-1|TRBJ2-3
CASSLGTGGGFTDTQYF
>TRBV5-4|TRBJ2-1
CASSGDNEQFF
>TRBV6-5|TRBJ1-2
CASSYSGHGCTF
>TRBV9|TRBJ2-7
CASSVEAGTNEQYF
>TRBV7-3|TRBJ2-2
CASSLPGGNTGELFF
>TRBV13|TRBJ2-7
CASSSRGGFEQYF
>TRBV9|TRBJ2-7
CASRSGVGLCYEQYF
>TRBV18|TRBJ1-1
CASSPLRQHTEAFF
>TRBV7-3|TRBJ2-3
CASSLVRQGAREDTQYF
>TRBV5-1|TRBJ2-2
CASSLLQYAGELFF
>TRBV7-2|TRBJ2-2
CASAIRSGGNTGELFF
>TRBV4-3|TRBJ2-5
CASCQGGTSGGAETQYF
>TRBV5-1|TRBJ1-1
CASSLAQGAAEAFF
>TRBV7-3|TRBJ2-5
CASSPVEGSTQETQYF
>TRBV7-2|TRBJ2-7
CASSTGLTDYEQYF
>TRBV15|TRBJ2-2
CATRVNSNTGELFF
>TRBV9|TRBJ1-2
CASSVGAGGNYGYTF
>TRBV11-3|TRBJ2-3
CASSALAGEGQTQYF
>TRBV30|TRBJ2-3
CAWSTSGGTDTQYF
>TRBV20-1|TRBJ2-1
CSASDHNEQFF
>TRBV6-5|TRBJ1-2
CASSYLGSYGYTF
>TRBV7-9|TRBJ1-2
CASSLGRASPYGYTF
>TRBV5-1|TRBJ1-2
CASSLDRGSGGYTF
>TRBV6-6|TRBJ1-6
CASSYGQGGSPLHF
>TRBV27|TRBJ2-7
CASSSLSWKRVRRRGDMDEQYF
>TRBV5-1|TRBJ2-5
CASSLQTRTPETQYF
>TRBV25-1|TRBJ2-7
CASSDQMGTGGSYEQYF
>TRBV13|TRBJ1-5
CAKPYEPQHF
>TRBV7-2|TRBJ1-1
CASSLVSNWGGTEAFF
>TRBV10-3|TRBJ2-7
CAINSGSDGYEQYF
>TRBV4-3|TRBJ1-2
CASSQVGSGTRGYTF
>TRBV6-6|TRBJ1-5
CASSTGEGQPQHF
>TRBV30|TRBJ2-2
CAWTRSGELFF
>TRBV21-1|TRBJ1-5
CAFSRWRCNQPQHF
>TRBV10-1|TRBJ1-2
CASSEPCDSSYGYTF
>TRBV18|TRBJ2-6
CASSPRDFLGSGANVLTF
>TRBV5-1|TRBJ1-3
CASSLGLTASGNTIYF
>TRBV30|TRBJ1-6
CAWRTASLVSPLHF
>TRBV5-4|TRBJ2-2
CASSRTSGGTGELFF